The 3 T cell receptor beta chains reported below all come from one sample, sequenced in a study of CD8+CD57+ T cells in acquired aplastic anemia. Profiling that covered TCR beta VDJ and CDR3 relied on genomic DNA as its template. TCRdb re-derived calls from the reads in MiXCR, one entry per CDR3 protein. The sample has around 170,000 distinct CDR3 sequences; nearly 50% are singletons. In patients chosen for sequencing, flow cytometry had shown CD8+CD57+ cell expansion. Sample: sorted CD4+, CD8+, or CD8+CD57+ T cells (not recorded which) from PBMCs. These receptors were obtained from a human donor with aplastic anemia.

The gene calls are TRBV7-2 and TRBJ1-5; D gene uncertain. In germline, CDR1 is SGHTA, CDR2 FQGNSA. V lost 3 bases and J 5 bases, leaving 8 bases between the germline ends. The CDR3 spans 13 residues. CDR3 nucleotide sequence: TGTGCCAGCAGCTTGGGAAGTCATCAGCCCCAGCATTTT. Its translation: CASSLGSHQPQHF.

A few counts support this clonotype. The chain carries TRBV20-1 and TRBJ2-7; D ambiguous. V gave up 6 bases and J gave up 3 bases, with 3 bases separating them. Germline CDR1 reads DFQATT; CDR2 reads SNEGSKA (reference sequence). The CDR3 covers 9 residues. CDR3 sequence: CSARYEQYF. The DNA for the CDR3 is TGCAGTGCACGCTACGAGCAGTACTTC.

The chain has TRBV10-3 and TRBJ1-6, with D tentatively TRBD1 (6 bases). Trimming removed 10 bases from V and 7 bases from J, with 14 bases in between. The CDR3 sequence is 13 residues long. Germline loops: CDR1 ENHRY, CDR2 SYGVKD. In DNA form, the CDR3 reads TGTGCCACCTCTCAGGGGAGCAATTCACCCCTCCACTTT. Translated, it gives CATSQGSNSPLHF.